The 19 T cell receptor beta chains reported below all come from one sample, sequenced in a study of blood T cell repertoires in COVID-19. The repertoire was sequenced with immunoSEQ multiplex PCR; TCRdb's copy has only in-frame clones and lacks some. The data show 20,000 to 25,000 clones, with 86% seen just once and 3.8% held by the top ten. Specimen: peripheral blood. The source of these receptors is a man aged 45-60 years with active COVID-19.

V gene TRBV7-2 combines with J gene TRBJ2-1; D not resolved. Germline V CDR1 and CDR2: SGHTA, FQGNSA. V gave up 5 bases and J gave up 4 bases, with 3 bases separating them. This CDR3 spans 11 amino acids. As DNA, the CDR3 is TGTGCCAGCAGCATATACAATGAGCAGTTCTTC. Translation gives CASSIYNEQFF.

The V and J genes are TRBV20-1 and TRBJ1-5; possibly TRBD1 for D (5 bases). V lost 6 bases to trimming and J lost 2 bases, with 5 bases between them. The CDR3 extends over 11 amino acids. Germline values: CDR1 DFQATT, CDR2 SNEGSKA (reference sequence). CDR3 bases: TGCAGTGCACAGGGCAATCAGCCCCAGCATTTT. Residues: CSAQGNQPQHF.

The chain recombines TRBV11-2 with TRBJ1-2; a weak D match, TRBD1 (5 bases). Between the trimmed V and J ends, which lost 5 bases and 2 bases, there was a span of 15 bases. Germline V CDR1 and CDR2: SGHAT, FQNNGV. The CDR3 consists of 15 residues. CDR3 sequence (DNA): TGTGCCAGCAGCCAACCCTGGGGCCGAAACTATGGCTACACCTTC. It translates to CASSQPWGRNYGYTF.

The gene calls are TRBV6-2 or TRBV6-3 and TRBJ2-3; 11 nucleotides agree with TRBD1. This CDR3 comprises 18 residues. The V gene end was trimmed by 6 bases and the J gene end by 6 bases; junction bases not matched to a gene: 17. CDR1 and CDR2 (germline): MNHEY, SVGEGT. As DNA, the CDR3 is TGTGCCAGCAGCCCACGGACAGGGGGCGTTAAAGTCCCCGATACGCAGTATTTT. Its translation is CASSPRTGGVKVPDTQYF.

The chain employs TRBV3-1 (or the pseudogene TRBV3-2) and TRBJ2-3, with 13 bases matching TRBD2. The V gene's germline CDR1 is LGHDT and CDR2 YNNKEL (reference sequence). The ends lost 2 bases at V and 1 base at J; junction bases unmatched: 6. The CDR3 is made up of 18 amino acids. Here the CDR3 DNA reads TGTGCCAGCAGCCAACCACTAGCGGGGGGGCCGGGCACAGATACGCAGTATTTT. It encodes CASSQPLAGGPGTDTQYF.

The rearrangement links TRBV5-4 to TRBJ1-1; 7 bases are shared with TRBD1. The J segment lost 4 bases and the V segment lost 5 bases, leaving 5 bases of the junction unmatched. The length of the CDR3 is 13 residues. Per the germline V gene, CDR1 is SGHNT and CDR2 is YYREEE (reference sequence). The CDR3 DNA sequence: TGTGCCAGCAGTTCGACAGGGAGCACTGAAGCTTTCTTT. This encodes CASSSTGSTEAFF. The whole variable domain, filled in from reference TRBV5-4 and TRBJ1-1, reads ETGVTQSPTHLIKTRGQQVTLRCSSQSGHNTVSWYQQALGQGPQFIFQYYREEENGRGNFPPRFSGLQFPNYSSELNVNALELDDSALYLCASSSTGSTEAFFGQGTRLTVV.

This clone was recorded only once. The V call is TRBV6-2 or TRBV6-3, the J call TRBJ1-1; D remains unclear. Germline V gene data show CDR1 as MNHEY and CDR2 as SVGEGT. Deletions cut 5 bases from V and 1 base from J, with 17 bases between. The CDR3 has 16 residues. CDR3 nucleotide sequence: TGTGCCAGCAGTGATTACCGTAGAACGGGGAACACTGAAGCTTTCTTT. This encodes CASSDYRRTGNTEAFF.

The V gene is TRBV4-2, the J gene TRBJ2-7; no definite D call. This CDR3 has 13 amino acids. V shed 0 bases and J shed 6 bases, with 9 bases lying between them. Germline values: CDR1 LGHNA, CDR2 YNFKEQ. This CDR3 is CASSQDPGSEQYF. In nucleotides, the CDR3 is TGTGCCAGCAGCCAAGATCCCGGTAGCGAGCAGTACTTC.

This chain uses TRBV10-3 with TRBJ1-1, with 7 positions matching TRBD1. CDR1 is ENHRY and CDR2 is SYGVKD in the germline V gene. V lost 1 base to trimming and J lost 0 bases; unmatched junction nucleotides: 2. The CDR3 loop spans 15 amino acids. The CDR3, as DNA: TGTGCCATCAGTGAGTTCGACAGGGTGAACACTGAAGCTTTCTTT. The encoded protein is CAISEFDRVNTEAFF.

The chain is built from TRBV2 and TRBJ2-1; unclear D gene. Germline values: CDR1 SNHLY, CDR2 FYNNEI. Trimming cost V 4 bases and J 7 bases, with 14 bases left between them. The length of the CDR3 is 14 residues. Here the CDR3 DNA reads TGTGCCAGCAGTGGTAGCATCCGCGCAAATGAGCAGTTCTTC. Translated: CASSGSIRANEQFF.

This chain uses TRBV19 with TRBJ2-1; the D gene is possibly TRBD1 (6 bases). The V gene lost 3 bases and the J gene lost 6 bases, with 12 bases spanning the gap. The germline CDR1 and CDR2 sequences are LNHDA and SQIVND (reference sequence). The CDR3 runs to 14 residues. CDR3 sequence: CASSMTDSSNEQFF. DNA for the CDR3: TGTGCCAGTAGTATGACGGACAGCTCCAATGAGCAGTTCTTC.

The gene calls are TRBV9 and TRBJ2-7; TRBD2 is a possible D gene (6 bases). Trimming pared 2 bases from V and 7 bases from J, leaving 16 bases between. The CDR3 extends over 14 amino acids. Germline V CDR1 and CDR2: SGDLS, YYNGEE. The CDR3 loop is CASSVSPGTVEQYF. The CDR3 DNA reads TGTGCCAGCAGCGTTTCTCCGGGGACTGTGGAGCAGTACTTC.

V gene TRBV3-1 (or the pseudogene TRBV3-2) combines with J gene TRBJ1-1, with a possible D match to TRBD1 (5 bases). The V end was cut by 4 bases, the J end by 4 bases, with 16 bases between. CDR1 is LGHDT and CDR2 is YNNKEL in the germline V gene (reference sequence). The CDR3 sequence is 15 residues long. The CDR3 region is CASSPLLGVSTEAFF. The CDR3 nucleotides read TGTGCCAGCAGCCCCCTGTTAGGGGTTAGCACTGAAGCTTTCTTT.

This sequence joins TRBV28 and TRBJ2-4; tentative D call: TRBD1 (6 bases). The V gene lost 5 bases and the J gene lost 7 bases, with 12 bases spanning the gap. Looked up from germline, CDR1 is MDHEN and CDR2 is SYDVKM. The CDR3 runs to 13 residues. The CDR3 DNA reads TGTGCCAGCAGTCTACAGGGTGGGAACATTCAGTACTTC. Translating gives CASSLQGGNIQYF.

The gene calls are TRBV9 and TRBJ1-5; 8 bases are a match to TRBD1. V shed 4 bases, J shed 7 bases, and the junction held 10 bases outside the gene matches. Germline V lookup: CDR1 SGDLS, CDR2 YYNGEE. CDR3 size: 15 residues. As DNA, the CDR3 is TGTGCCAGCAGCCCCGGACAGGGTAGTCACCAGCCCCAGCATTTT. It encodes CASSPGQGSHQPQHF.

The chain joins TRBV15 to TRBJ2-7; 9 nucleotides match TRBD1. Germline CDR1 LNHNV, CDR2 YYDKDF (reference sequence). This CDR3 is 15 amino acids long. V gave up 5 bases and J gave up 3 bases; unmatched junction bases: 8. In DNA form, the CDR3 reads TGTGCCACCAGCGTCGGGACAGGGTCAAGCTACGAGCAGTACTTC. It yields the protein CATSVGTGSSYEQYF.

V is TRBV4-2 and J is TRBJ2-7; 12 nucleotides line up with TRBD2. This CDR3 is built from 15 residues. The trim removed 4 bases at V and 3 bases at J, leaving 4 bases unmatched. Germline CDR1 is LGHNA and CDR2 is YNFKEQ. CDR3 in amino acids: CASSLTSGGSYEQYF. The CDR3 DNA follows: TGTGCCAGCAGCCTCACTAGCGGGGGGAGCTACGAGCAGTACTTC.

This sequence joins TRBV6-4 and TRBJ2-2; weak D call: TRBD2 (6 bases). The length of the CDR3 is 15 residues. The V gene's germline CDR1 is MRHNA and CDR2 SNTAGT. Between the trimmed V and J ends, which lost 6 bases and 1 base, there was a span of 12 bases. The CDR3 loop is CASSPDGRNTGELFF. In DNA, the CDR3 is TGTGCCAGCAGCCCCGACGGGAGGAACACCGGGGAGCTGTTTTTT.

The rearrangement joins TRBV5-1 to TRBJ1-2, with D unclear. Germline CDR1 is SGHRS and CDR2 is YFSETQ. There are 13 residues in the CDR3. V dropped 0 bases and J dropped 2 bases, with 5 bases sitting between them. The CDR3 loop reads CASSLGQNYGYTF. The DNA for the CDR3 is TGCGCCAGCAGCTTGGGGCAGAACTATGGCTACACCTTC.